This is a list of T cell receptor beta chains from one sample in a study of blood T cell repertoires in COVID-19. Repertoires were generated with immunoSEQ multiplex PCR, while TCRdb's copy carries only in-frame clones and drops some. The sample includes 240,000 or so clones, approximately 91% of them seen just once. The sample taken for sequencing was peripheral blood. The origin of the receptors is a woman between 25 and 40 years old with acute or convalescent COVID-19. The CDR3 runs from the conserved cysteine through the conserved F or W. Each record gives: D gene, clone size, J gene, V gene, CDR3 protein, CDR3 DNA. A D gene is named only where the DNA matches it firmly. Clone size, where shown, is once, few, many, or a class for clones that have expanded.

d_gene: .
abundance: .
j_gene: TRBJ1-1
v_gene: TRBV5-1
CDR3aa: CASSLGDAGAEAFF
CDR3nt: TGCGCCAGCAGCTTGGGGGATGCGGGCGCTGAAGCTTTCTTT

d_gene: TRBD2
abundance: .
j_gene: TRBJ2-7
v_gene: TRBV27
CDR3aa: CASSLLTTGGSFYEQYF
CDR3nt: TGTGCCAGCAGTTTATTAACGACCGGGGGGTCCTTCTACGAGCAGTACTTC

d_gene: .
abundance: .
j_gene: TRBJ2-7
v_gene: TRBV18
CDR3aa: CASSQVGGYEQYF
CDR3nt: TGTGCCAGCTCACAGGTCGGAGGCTACGAGCAGTACTTC

d_gene: .
abundance: .
j_gene: TRBJ2-1
v_gene: TRBV12-5
CDR3aa: CATGFYVHEQFF
CDR3nt: TGTGCCACAGGGTTTTATGTCCATGAGCAGTTCTTC

d_gene: TRBD1
abundance: .
j_gene: TRBJ1-4
v_gene: TRBV19
CDR3aa: CASSPNRGRNEKLFF
CDR3nt: TGTGCCAGTAGTCCCAACAGGGGCCGTAATGAAAAACTGTTTTTT

d_gene: .
abundance: .
j_gene: TRBJ2-6
v_gene: TRBV19
CDR3aa: CASSMAVPGANVLTF
CDR3nt: TGTGCCAGTAGTATGGCGGTGCCCGGGGCCAACGTCCTGACTTTC

d_gene: TRBD2
abundance: .
j_gene: TRBJ2-1
v_gene: TRBV19
CDR3aa: CASTRTSGSFSYNEQFF
CDR3nt: TGTGCCAGTACTAGGACTAGCGGGAGTTTTTCCTACAATGAGCAGTTCTTC

d_gene: TRBD2
abundance: .
j_gene: TRBJ2-5
v_gene: TRBV5-4
CDR3aa: CASSLGLAVQETQYF
CDR3nt: TGTGCCAGCAGCTTGGGGCTAGCGGTACAAGAGACCCAGTACTTC

d_gene: TRBD2
abundance: .
j_gene: TRBJ2-5
v_gene: TRBV7-8
CDR3aa: CASRPGSIAGGGGETQYF
CDR3nt: TGTGCCAGCAGACCCGGGTCAATAGCGGGAGGGGGTGGAGAGACCCAGTACTTC

d_gene: TRBD2
abundance: .
j_gene: TRBJ2-3
v_gene: TRBV19
CDR3aa: CASSLGEGRTDTQYF
CDR3nt: TGTGCCAGTAGTTTGGGGGAGGGCCGCACAGATACGCAGTATTTT

d_gene: .
abundance: .
j_gene: TRBJ2-7
v_gene: TRBV7-6
CDR3aa: CASSHDGGYHEQYF
CDR3nt: TGTGCCAGCAGCCATGATGGGGGGTATCACGAGCAGTACTTC

d_gene: .
abundance: .
j_gene: TRBJ1-1
v_gene: TRBV7-9
CDR3aa: CASSFNTGFEAFF
CDR3nt: TGTGCCAGCAGTTTTAACACCGGGTTTGAAGCTTTCTTT

d_gene: TRBD2
abundance: .
j_gene: TRBJ2-2
v_gene: TRBV11-3
CDR3aa: CASSFRLAGVSGELFF
CDR3nt: TGTGCCAGCAGCTTTCGACTAGCGGGAGTGTCCGGGGAGCTGTTTTTT

d_gene: .
abundance: few
j_gene: TRBJ1-1
v_gene: TRBV27
CDR3aa: CASSHTYDTEAFF
CDR3nt: TGTGCCAGCAGCCATACCTACGACACTGAAGCTTTCTTT

d_gene: .
abundance: .
j_gene: TRBJ2-4
v_gene: TRBV6-2/TRBV6-3
CDR3aa: CASSLDWAKNIQYF
CDR3nt: TGTGCCAGCAGCCTAGACTGGGCCAAAAACATTCAGTACTTC

d_gene: TRBD2
abundance: .
j_gene: TRBJ2-1
v_gene: TRBV5-1
CDR3aa: CASSSLAGPHNEQFF
CDR3nt: TGCGCCAGCAGCTCGCTAGCGGGACCCCACAATGAGCAGTTCTTC

d_gene: TRBD1
abundance: .
j_gene: TRBJ1-4
v_gene: TRBV5-8
CDR3aa: CASSLETGGEKLFF
CDR3nt: TGTGCCAGCAGCTTGGAAACAGGGGGTGAAAAACTGTTTTTT

d_gene: .
abundance: .
j_gene: TRBJ1-1
v_gene: TRBV5-6
CDR3aa: CASSLTAGANTEAFF
CDR3nt: TGTGCCAGCAGCCTTACCGCAGGGGCGAACACTGAAGCTTTCTTT

d_gene: .
abundance: .
j_gene: TRBJ1-3
v_gene: TRBV13
CDR3aa: CASSEYQGNSGNTIYF
CDR3nt: TGTGCCAGCAGCGAGTATCAGGGGAACTCTGGAAACACCATATATTTT

d_gene: TRBD1
abundance: few
j_gene: TRBJ1-1
v_gene: TRBV14
CDR3aa: CASSPQGARTEAFF
CDR3nt: TGTGCCAGCAGCCCTCAGGGGGCGCGCACTGAAGCTTTCTTT

d_gene: .
abundance: .
j_gene: TRBJ2-2
v_gene: TRBV25-1
CDR3aa: CASSAPTANTGELFF
CDR3nt: TGTGCCAGCAGTGCACCCACAGCGAACACCGGGGAGCTGTTTTTT

d_gene: .
abundance: .
j_gene: TRBJ2-1
v_gene: TRBV13
CDR3aa: CASSYAPSYNEQFF
CDR3nt: TGTGCCAGCAGCTATGCCCCTAGCTACAATGAGCAGTTCTTC

d_gene: .
abundance: .
j_gene: TRBJ1-1
v_gene: TRBV5-4
CDR3aa: CASSFAGGNTEAFF
CDR3nt: TGTGCCAGCAGCTTCGCGGGGGGGAACACTGAAGCTTTCTTT

d_gene: .
abundance: .
j_gene: TRBJ2-7
v_gene: TRBV6-5
CDR3aa: CASSYHSVGGWGEQYF
CDR3nt: TGTGCCAGCAGTTACCACTCGGTTGGGGGCTGGGGGGAGCAGTACTTC

d_gene: TRBD1
abundance: once
j_gene: TRBJ1-1
v_gene: TRBV19
CDR3aa: CASSFDLGQGGTEAFF
CDR3nt: TGTGCCAGTAGTTTCGATTTGGGACAGGGGGGGACTGAAGCTTTCTTT

d_gene: TRBD2
abundance: .
j_gene: TRBJ2-1
v_gene: TRBV28
CDR3aa: CASSLRPGLAGSSYNEQFF
CDR3nt: TGTGCCAGCAGTTTACGTCCGGGACTAGCGGGGAGCTCCTACAATGAGCAGTTCTTC

d_gene: .
abundance: .
j_gene: TRBJ1-6
v_gene: TRBV5-4
CDR3aa: CASSLGGYNSPLHF
CDR3nt: TGTGCCAGCAGCTTGGGAGGGTATAATTCACCCCTCCACTTT

d_gene: TRBD1
abundance: .
j_gene: TRBJ1-3
v_gene: TRBV11-1
CDR3aa: CASSGDRYSGNTIYF
CDR3nt: TGTGCCAGCAGCGGGGACAGGTACTCTGGAAACACCATATATTTT

d_gene: TRBD2
abundance: .
j_gene: TRBJ2-3
v_gene: TRBV9
CDR3aa: CASSEDLGLAYPDTQYF
CDR3nt: TGTGCCAGCAGCGAGGATCTGGGACTAGCGTATCCAGATACGCAGTATTTT

d_gene: TRBD1
abundance: .
j_gene: TRBJ1-2
v_gene: TRBV19
CDR3aa: CASRPNSGQGIYGYTF
CDR3nt: TGTGCCAGTAGGCCAAACTCGGGACAGGGGATTTATGGCTACACCTTC

d_gene: .
abundance: .
j_gene: TRBJ2-3
v_gene: TRBV19
CDR3aa: CASSPHRVPTDTQYF
CDR3nt: TGTGCCAGTAGTCCCCACCGAGTGCCCACAGATACGCAGTATTTT

d_gene: .
abundance: .
j_gene: TRBJ2-1
v_gene: TRBV18
CDR3aa: CASSPVWGMAGDSKPYNEQFF
CDR3nt: TGTGCCAGCTCACCCGTTTGGGGAATGGCCGGGGACTCCAAACCCTACAATGAGCAGTTCTTC

d_gene: .
abundance: few
j_gene: TRBJ2-7
v_gene: TRBV4-3
CDR3aa: CASSQAGLPYEQYF
CDR3nt: TGCGCCAGCAGCCAAGCCGGACTACCCTACGAGCAGTACTTC

d_gene: .
abundance: .
j_gene: TRBJ1-2
v_gene: TRBV27
CDR3aa: CASRSGKAAWLSGGYTF
CDR3nt: TGTGCCAGCAGATCAGGCAAAGCGGCCTGGTTGTCAGGTGGCTACACCTTC

d_gene: TRBD2
abundance: few
j_gene: TRBJ2-1
v_gene: TRBV27
CDR3aa: CASSRLARILGDSYNEQFF
CDR3nt: TGTGCCAGCAGCCGACTAGCACGGATCCTTGGGGACTCCTACAATGAGCAGTTCTTC

d_gene: .
abundance: .
j_gene: TRBJ2-4
v_gene: TRBV7-2
CDR3aa: CASSPQWERGNIQYF
CDR3nt: TGTGCCAGCAGCCCCCAGTGGGAAAGGGGGAACATTCAGTACTTC

d_gene: .
abundance: .
j_gene: TRBJ1-5
v_gene: TRBV10-1
CDR3aa: CASRPRQQDIPRHF
CDR3nt: TGCGCCAGCAGACCTCGGCAGCAGGACATCCCCCGGCATTTT

d_gene: TRBD1
abundance: .
j_gene: TRBJ1-1
v_gene: TRBV19
CDR3aa: CASRTGGDLGTEAFF
CDR3nt: TGTGCCAGTCGGACAGGGGGCGACTTGGGCACTGAAGCTTTCTTT

d_gene: .
abundance: .
j_gene: TRBJ2-4
v_gene: TRBV12-5
CDR3aa: CASGSPGQVGGIQYF
CDR3nt: TGTGCTAGTGGTTCACCCGGACAGGTCGGGGGCATTCAGTACTTC

d_gene: TRBD2
abundance: .
j_gene: TRBJ2-1
v_gene: TRBV27
CDR3aa: CASSLSGGIYNEQFF
CDR3nt: TGTGCCAGCAGTTTGTCGGGAGGAATCTACAATGAGCAGTTCTTC

d_gene: TRBD2
abundance: .
j_gene: TRBJ2-1
v_gene: TRBV4-3
CDR3aa: CASSPNPGGRAYNEQFF
CDR3nt: TGCGCCAGCAGCCCCAACCCCGGCGGGAGGGCCTACAATGAGCAGTTCTTC

d_gene: TRBD2
abundance: .
j_gene: TRBJ2-7
v_gene: TRBV30
CDR3aa: CAWGGLAYEQYF
CDR3nt: TGTGCCTGGGGGGGACTAGCTTACGAGCAGTACTTC

d_gene: .
abundance: .
j_gene: TRBJ1-6
v_gene: TRBV6-5
CDR3aa: CASRGDNSPLHF
CDR3nt: TGTGCCAGCAGAGGGGATAATTCACCCCTCCACTTT

d_gene: TRBD1
abundance: .
j_gene: TRBJ1-4
v_gene: TRBV5-5
CDR3aa: CASSFWDRGNEKLFF
CDR3nt: TGTGCCAGCAGCTTCTGGGACAGAGGGAATGAAAAACTGTTTTTT

d_gene: TRBD1
abundance: .
j_gene: TRBJ1-5
v_gene: TRBV10-2
CDR3aa: CASRMTGGEGQPQHF
CDR3nt: TGCGCCAGCAGAATGACAGGGGGAGAAGGTCAGCCCCAGCATTTT